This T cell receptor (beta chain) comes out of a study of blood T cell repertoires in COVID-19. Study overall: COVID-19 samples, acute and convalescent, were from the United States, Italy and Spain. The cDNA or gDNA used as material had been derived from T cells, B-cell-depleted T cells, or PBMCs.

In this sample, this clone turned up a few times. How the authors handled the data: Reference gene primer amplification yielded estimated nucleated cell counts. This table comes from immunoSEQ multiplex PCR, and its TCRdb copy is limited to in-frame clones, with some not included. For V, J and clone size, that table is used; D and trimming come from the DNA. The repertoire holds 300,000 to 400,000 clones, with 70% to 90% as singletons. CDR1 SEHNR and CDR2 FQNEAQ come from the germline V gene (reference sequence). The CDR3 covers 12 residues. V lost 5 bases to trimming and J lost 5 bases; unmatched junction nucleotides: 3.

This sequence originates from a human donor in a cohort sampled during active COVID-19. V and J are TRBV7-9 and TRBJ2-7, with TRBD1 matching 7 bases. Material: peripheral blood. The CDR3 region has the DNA TGTGCCAGCAGCCCGACAGGGAACGAGCAGTACTTC. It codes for CASSPTGNEQYF.